Following are 27 T cell receptor beta chains from one sample sequenced in a study of blood T cell repertoires in COVID-19. Generated by immunoSEQ multiplex PCR, the TCRdb table keeps only in-frame clones and is missing some. Among 100,000 to 150,000 clones listed, approximately 89% were seen once. The source material was peripheral blood. All receptors derive from a man over 45 with acute or convalescent COVID-19.

The CDR3 region has the DNA TGTGCCAGCAGTGAGACTAGCGGGAGCCCACGATCATCGCAGTATTTT. Encoded protein: CASSETSGSPRSSQYF. The J gene is TRBJ2-3, the V gene TRBV25-1, with 12 bases identical to TRBD2. The ends lost 3 bases at V and 10 bases at J; junction bases unmatched: 11. CDR3 length equals 16 residues. The V gene's germline CDR1 is MGHDK and CDR2 SYGVNS. The variable domain in full, completed from reference TRBV25-1 and TRBJ2-3, reads EADIYQTPRYLVIGTGKKITLECSQTMGHDKMYWYQQDPGMELHLIHYSYGVNSTEKGDLSSESTVSRIRTEHFPLTLESARPSHTSQYLCASSETSGSPRSSQYFGPGTRLTVL.

The chain has TRBV28 and TRBJ1-5; D is possibly TRBD1 (5 bases). CDR3 length: 13 residues. With 11 bases removed from V and 3 bases from J, the gap between germline ends came to 14 bases. Germline lookup yields CDR1 MDHEN and CDR2 SYDVKM. The CDR3 DNA reads TGTGCCGGCTCTGACAGTACCAATCAGCCCCAGCATTTT. Its translation is CAGSDSTNQPQHF.

This chain joins TRBV6-2 or TRBV6-3 and TRBJ2-3; D unclear. The CDR3 covers 11 residues. Germline CDR1 MNHEY, CDR2 SVGEGT. The V gene lost 5 bases and the J gene lost 5 bases, with 5 bases spanning the gap. CDR3 bases: TGTGCCAGCAGTGCGCTAGATACGCAGTATTTT. Translated, it gives CASSALDTQYF.

The chain joins TRBV5-5 to TRBJ1-1; 7 bases fit TRBD1. V gave up 5 bases and J gave up 1 base; unmatched junction bases: 11. Per germline, CDR1 SGHKS and CDR2 YYEKEE (reference sequence). The CDR3 length is 16 residues. As DNA, the CDR3 is TGTGCCAGCAGTCTCGCTCTTGGACAGGAGAACACTGAAGCTTTCTTT. Its protein product is CASSLALGQENTEAFF.

V usage is TRBV2 and J usage is TRBJ1-5; weak D call: TRBD1 (5 bases). Germline V gives CDR1 SNHLY, CDR2 FYNNEI. The CDR3 consists of 15 residues. Trimming left V 7 bases short and J 3 bases short, with 16 bases between. The CDR3 is CASNERQGLNQPQHF. The CDR3 DNA reads TGTGCCAGCAACGAGCGTCAGGGCCTCAATCAGCCCCAGCATTTT. Full variable domain (missing parts from reference TRBV2 and TRBJ1-5): EPEVTQTPSHQVTQMGQEVILRCVPISNHLYFYWYRQILGQKVEFLVSFYNNEISEKSEIFDDQFSVERPDGSNFTLKIRSTKLEDSAMYFCASNERQGLNQPQHFGDGTRLSIL.

The chain joins TRBV5-6 to TRBJ1-2; a weak D match, TRBD1 (6 bases). V lost 4 bases to trimming and J lost 12 bases, with 19 bases between them. There are 13 residues in the CDR3. CDR1 and CDR2 (germline): SGHDT, YYEEEE. The CDR3 DNA is TGTGCCAGCAGCCCCTACCGGACAGCCCGAAACACCTTC. It specifies CASSPYRTARNTF.

The rearrangement uses TRBV25-1 and TRBJ1-1, with D perhaps TRBD1 (6 bases). This CDR3 region has 14 residues. Germline V lookup: CDR1 MGHDK, CDR2 SYGVNS. Between the trimmed V and J ends, which lost 8 bases and 1 base, there was a span of 14 bases. The CDR3 loop reads CASGHREKNTEAFF. CDR3 nucleotides: TGTGCCAGCGGCCACAGGGAGAAGAACACTGAAGCTTTCTTT.

The J gene is TRBJ2-5, the V gene TRBV5-4, with TRBD2 matching over 9 bases. The V gene end was trimmed by 1 base and the J gene end by 5 bases; junction bases not matched to a gene: 6. The germline V gene has CDR1 SGHNT and CDR2 YYREEE (reference sequence). The CDR3 extends over 15 amino acids. The CDR3 DNA is TGTGCCAGCAGCTTGCTAGCGGGGCCTCGGGAGACCCAGTACTTC. Residues: CASSLLAGPRETQYF.

The chain carries TRBV3-1 (or the pseudogene TRBV3-2) and TRBJ1-2; D gene ambiguous. V lost 0 bases to trimming and J lost 13 bases, with 18 bases between them. CDR3 length: 14 residues. Germline-derived CDR1 and CDR2 are LGHDT and YNNKEL (reference sequence). CDR3 DNA: TGTGCCAGCAGCCAAGACCCGCGCACTACCTCCATCACCTTC. Translating it yields CASSQDPRTTSITF.

This clone was found a few times. The rearrangement links TRBV9 to TRBJ1-1; D possibly corresponds to TRBD1 (5 bases). Germline CDR1 is SGDLS and CDR2 is YYNGEE. The CDR3 runs to 14 residues. With 6 bases removed from V and 5 bases from J, the gap between germline ends came to 17 bases. CDR3 region: CASTLMQGKTEAFF. For the CDR3, the DNA is TGTGCCAGCACCCTCATGCAGGGCAAGACTGAAGCTTTCTTT.

The gene calls are TRBV29-1 and TRBJ2-7; 8 bases agree with TRBD2. The CDR3 consists of 17 residues. After removal of 4 bases from V and 6 bases from J, the junction contained 20 bases not matched to a gene. CDR1 is SQVTM, CDR2 ANQGSEA, per germline. CDR3 coding DNA: TGCAGCGTTGGGGCTTGGGCGGGAGGAACTTCTCTAGGCGAGCAGTACTTC. Translating gives CSVGAWAGGTSLGEQYF.

The chain carries TRBV27 and TRBJ1-1, with 8 bases fitting TRBD1. Germline V gene data show CDR1 as MNHEY and CDR2 as SMNVEV (reference sequence). Unmatched junction bases numbered 4, after V lost 6 bases and J lost 1 base. The CDR3 length is 14 residues. In DNA, the CDR3 is TGTGCCAGCAGCATCGGACAGGGGAACACTGAAGCTTTCTTT. This encodes CASSIGQGNTEAFF.

The V gene is TRBV4-1, the J gene TRBJ1-1; D unresolved. Germline V gene lookup returns CDR1 MGHRA and CDR2 YSYEKL. V was pared by 4 bases and J by 2 bases, with 14 bases between. This CDR3 is 15 amino acids long. As DNA, the CDR3 is TGCGCCAGCAGCCGTGTGCGGGGATCCAACACTGAAGCTTTCTTT. Its protein product is CASSRVRGSNTEAFF.

The chain is built from TRBV14 and TRBJ1-2; D not certain. This CDR3 has 16 residues. Looked up from germline, CDR1 is SGHDN and CDR2 is FVKESK. V lost 1 base, J lost 4 bases, and 16 bases lay in between. The CDR3 protein is CASSQGWGGTSYGYTF. CDR3 sequence (DNA): TGTGCCAGCAGCCAAGGATGGGGAGGTACTTCCTATGGCTACACCTTC.

The CDR3 DNA sequence: TGTGCCAGCAGCTTGGCCCTCGGGACAGGCGCAGATACGCAGTATTTT. It specifies CASSLALGTGADTQYF. V gene TRBV5-6 combines with J gene TRBJ2-3; TRBD1 matches 8 bases. J lost 4 bases, V lost 0 bases, and 7 bases had no gene match. This CDR3 spans 16 amino acids. CDR1 and CDR2 (germline): SGHDT, YYEEEE.

The chain employs TRBV7-2 and TRBJ2-2; D not resolved. V was pared by 5 bases and J by 4 bases, with 14 bases between. In germline, CDR1 is SGHTA, CDR2 FQGNSA. The CDR3 contains 15 residues. CDR3 loop: CASSPRRSTTGELFF. The CDR3 DNA sequence: TGTGCCAGCAGCCCCCGGAGATCTACCACCGGGGAGCTGTTTTTT.

The rearrangement joins TRBV7-8 to TRBJ2-3; 8 bases match TRBD1. Germline CDR1 SGHVS, CDR2 FQNEAQ. The CDR3 contains 17 residues. With 4 bases clipped from V and 4 bases from J, the junction kept 13 bases outside the gene matches. The chain's CDR3 is CASSSREDRVVPDTQYF. The CDR3 bases are TGTGCCAGCAGCTCCAGGGAGGACAGGGTTGTTCCAGATACGCAGTATTTT.

The chain has TRBV9 and TRBJ2-1, with D possibly being TRBD2 (7 bases). Trimming removed 4 bases from V and 4 bases from J, with 18 bases in between. Germline V gives CDR1 SGDLS, CDR2 YYNGEE. The CDR3 spans 16 residues. Written as DNA, the CDR3 is TGTGCCAGCAGCCCCCGTGGGGGGGCAGAATACAATGAGCAGTTCTTC. Encoded protein: CASSPRGGAEYNEQFF.

This sequence joins TRBV6-4 and TRBJ2-2, with TRBD1 matching 7 bases. The CDR3 runs 14 residues. With V trimmed by 5 bases and J by 3 bases, 3 bases remained unmatched. Germline CDR1 reads MRHNA; CDR2 reads SNTAGT. CDR3 residues: CASSRQGDTGELFF. The CDR3 coding sequence is TGTGCCAGCAGTAGACAGGGAGACACCGGGGAGCTGTTTTTT.

The chain is built from TRBV7-2 and TRBJ1-3; possible D gene TRBD1, 5 bases. The germline V gene has CDR1 SGHTA and CDR2 FQGNSA. V was clipped by 3 bases and J by 3 bases, with 9 bases between them. CDR3 size: 14 residues. DNA for the CDR3: TGTGCCAGCAGCTTTACTACAGGTGGAAACACCATATATTTT. Residues: CASSFTTGGNTIYF.

The chain couples TRBV5-1 to TRBJ2-7; 9 bases match TRBD1. This CDR3 is 14 amino acids long. CDR1 and CDR2 (germline): SGHRS, YFSETQ. V dropped 5 bases and J dropped 6; count of bases not matched to a gene: 9. The CDR3 DNA sequence: TGCGCCAGCAGAATGGGACAGGGATCATTCGAGCAGTACTTC. Its translation: CASRMGQGSFEQYF.

V gene TRBV9 combines with J gene TRBJ1-1; 7 bases line up with TRBD1. The CDR3 extends over 14 amino acids. Germline CDR1 and CDR2: SGDLS and YYNGEE. Losses at the gene ends were 2 bases for V and 3 bases for J; bases not matched to a gene: 4. The CDR3 DNA reads TGTGCCAGCAGCGTCAGGGGGGAGGACACTGAAGCTTTCTTT. Translated, it gives CASSVRGEDTEAFF.

This clone was picked up one time. DNA for the CDR3: TGTGCCAGCAGAGGGACTAGCGGATACAATGAGCAGTTCTTC. The encoded protein is CASRGTSGYNEQFF. The rearrangement uses TRBV28 and TRBJ2-1; 11 bases fit TRBD2. The CDR3 has 14 residues. Germline lookup yields CDR1 MDHEN and CDR2 SYDVKM. Trimming at V came to 6 bases and at J to 4 bases, leaving 2 bases not matched to a gene. The full variable domain, rest sourced from reference TRBV28 and TRBJ2-1, is DVKVTQSSRYLVKRTGEKVFLECVQDMDHENMFWYRQDPGLGLRLIYFSYDVKMKEKGDIPEGYSVSREKKERFSLILESASTNQTSMYLCASRGTSGYNEQFFGPGTRLTVL.

V gene TRBV5-1 combines with J gene TRBJ2-6; D is ambiguous. Trimming stripped 4 bases from V and 0 bases from J, with 11 bases between. This CDR3 is built from 16 residues. Germline CDR1 is SGHRS and CDR2 is YFSETQ. The CDR3 nucleotides are TGCGCCAGCAGCCCTCCGGTGAGCTCTGGGGCCAACGTCCTGACTTTC. This encodes CASSPPVSSGANVLTF.

The J gene is TRBJ2-1, the V gene TRBV6-5; no firm D call. There are 15 residues in the CDR3. CDR1 MNHEY and CDR2 SVGAGI come from the germline V gene. The germline V and J ends were trimmed by 0 bases and 7 bases, with 13 bases remaining between them. Written as DNA, the CDR3 is TGTGCCAGCAGTTACTCGACAACATCGCGTAATGAGCAGTTCTTC. Translation: CASSYSTTSRNEQFF.

This chain links TRBV5-1 with TRBJ1-5; D ambiguous. The CDR3 covers 15 residues. V gave up 5 bases and J gave up 0 bases, with 12 bases separating them. CDR1 is SGHRS, CDR2 YFSETQ, per germline. The CDR3 DNA reads TGCGCCAGCAGGAAGGAGGCACATAGCAATCAGCCCCAGCATTTT. This encodes CASRKEAHSNQPQHF.

The sample holds a few counts of this clone. J is TRBJ2-1 and V is TRBV29-1, with TRBD1 matching over 12 bases. The V gene's germline CDR1 is SQVTM and CDR2 ANQGSEA. Trimming removed 6 bases from V and 5 bases from J; junction bases left unmatched: 8. The length of the CDR3 is 15 residues. The chain's CDR3 is CSVIFWDRGHNEQFF. CDR3 sequence (DNA): TGCAGCGTGATCTTTTGGGACAGGGGGCACAATGAGCAGTTCTTC.